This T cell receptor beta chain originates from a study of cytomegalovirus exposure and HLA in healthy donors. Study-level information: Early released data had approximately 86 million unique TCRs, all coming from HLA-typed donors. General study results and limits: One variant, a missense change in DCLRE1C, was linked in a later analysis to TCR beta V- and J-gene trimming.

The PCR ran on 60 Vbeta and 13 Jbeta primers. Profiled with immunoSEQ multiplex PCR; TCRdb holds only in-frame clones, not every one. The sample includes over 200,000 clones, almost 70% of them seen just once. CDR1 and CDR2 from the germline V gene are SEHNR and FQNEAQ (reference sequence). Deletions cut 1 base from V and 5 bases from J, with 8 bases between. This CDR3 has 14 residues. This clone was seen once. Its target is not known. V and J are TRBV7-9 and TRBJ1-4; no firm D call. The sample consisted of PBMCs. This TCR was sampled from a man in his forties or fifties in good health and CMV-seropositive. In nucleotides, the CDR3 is TGTGCCAGCAGCTTAGTAACAGTCAATGAAAAACTGTTTTTT. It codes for CASSLVTVNEKLFF.